This T cell receptor (beta chain) was recovered during a study of shared clonotypes between healthy human individuals. Study results and limitations: Genetic and exposure-history diversity was limited by the small donor number. Clonotype sharing among donors was thought likely to change with sequencing depth. Naive subsets tended to show greater estimated richness than memory subsets.

Memory CD4+ cells were the fraction left after CD45RA+ naive selection. TCRdb keeps only in-frame clones here, not all; method: immunoSEQ multiplex PCR. The sample has 850,000 to 1,200,000 clones, about 75% seen once. V was trimmed by 6 bases and J by 8 bases, leaving 11 bases between them. The CDR3 contains 12 residues. From germline, CDR1 is MNHNY and CDR2 SVGAGI (reference sequence). A word on this clone: Its antigen is unknown.

The V call is TRBV6-6, the J call TRBJ2-1, with D perhaps TRBD1 (5 bases). The source material was memory CD4+ T cells sorted from blood. Subset described: CD45RA-negative fraction. The receptor was isolated from a man aged 18-30 years in good health. CDR3 residues: CASSPRGYEQFF. The CDR3 DNA reads as TGTGCCAGCAGCCCAAGGGGTTATGAGCAGTTCTTC.